This is a list of T cell receptor beta chains from one sample in a study of blood T cells in healthy people across ages. TCRdb re-analysed the 5' RACE reads in MiXCR, keeping a single row per CDR3 protein. The sample records 700,000 or so distinct CDR3 sequences, 40% to 50% being singletons. The source material was blood. These receptors originate from an elderly man in good health. The CDR3 runs from the conserved cysteine through the conserved F or W. D genes are given only for firm matches. Size is stated for part of the rows, as once, few or many counts, or as a class when the clone is expanded.

J	size	V	D	CDR3	DNA
TRBJ1-2	.	TRBV14	.	CASSRQQGEGGYTF	TGTGCCAGCAGCCGACAGCAGGGCGAGGGTGGCTACACCTTC
TRBJ2-2	few	TRBV27	TRBD2	CASSLLAGAYGELFF	TGTGCCAGCAGTTTACTAGCGGGGGCGTACGGGGAGCTGTTTTTT
TRBJ1-1	few	TRBV24-1	.	CATSDYGYTEAFF	TGTGCCACCAGTGATTATGGGTACACTGAAGCTTTCTTT
TRBJ2-7	few	TRBV7-9	.	CASSPSGPHSYEQYF	TGTGCCAGCAGCCCATCCGGGCCCCACTCCTACGAGCAGTACTTC
TRBJ2-5	.	TRBV20-1	TRBD2	CSAQVLPSGGAGETQYF	TGCAGTGCCCAAGTCCTTCCTAGCGGGGGGGCCGGGGAGACCCAGTACTTC
TRBJ1-2	.	TRBV3-1	TRBD1	CASTRTGVGYTF	TGTGCCAGCACCCGGACAGGTGTCGGCTACACCTTC
TRBJ1-5	few	TRBV28	TRBD1	CASTPGKDRGIGQPQHF	TGTGCCAGCACTCCAGGGAAAGACAGGGGCATTGGTCAGCCCCAGCATTTT
TRBJ1-6	.	TRBV7-2	.	CASSPQSSYNSPLHF	TGTGCCAGCAGCCCACAGAGCTCCTATAATTCACCCCTCCACTTT
TRBJ2-3	.	TRBV10-3	.	CAIRGQGTDTQYF	TGTGCCATCAGAGGTCAGGGCACAGATACGCAGTATTTT
TRBJ1-2	.	TRBV5-1	.	CASSLVQGSYGYTF	TGCGCCAGCAGCTTGGTTCAGGGTAGCTATGGCTACACCTTC
TRBJ2-7	.	TRBV6-5	.	CASSYWGAQMGYEQYF	TGTGCCAGCAGTTACTGGGGTGCCCAAATGGGGTACGAGCAGTACTTC
TRBJ1-2	once	TRBV20-1	.	CSAATGINYGYTF	TGCAGTGCGGCCACAGGGATTAACTATGGCTACACCTTC
TRBJ1-1	.	TRBV4-1	.	CASSQSAGQPNTEAFF	TGCGCCAGCAGCCAAAGTGCCGGGCAGCCGAACACTGAAGCTTTCTTT
TRBJ2-7	.	TRBV21-1	.	CASSENWAGVSYEQYF	TGTGCCAGCAGCGAAAACTGGGCAGGAGTATCCTACGAGCAGTACTTC
TRBJ1-2	few	TRBV6-5	.	CASRYDRSRGYTF	TGTGCCAGCAGATACGACAGGAGCCGGGGCTACACCTTC
TRBJ1-2	many	TRBV4-2	TRBD1	CASSQARQGSYGYTF	TGTGCCAGCAGCCAAGCCCGACAGGGATCCTATGGCTACACCTTC
TRBJ2-3	.	TRBV5-6	.	CATNYGSTDTQYF	TGTGCCACTAACTACGGGAGCACAGATACGCAGTATTTT
TRBJ1-2	.	TRBV4-3	TRBD1	CASSGTGIVGYTF	TGCGCCAGCTCGGGGACAGGGATTGTTGGCTACACCTTC
TRBJ2-5	many	TRBV11-2	TRBD1	CASGDRGTETQYF	TGTGCCAGTGGGGACAGGGGGACAGAGACCCAGTACTTC
TRBJ2-7	.	TRBV20-1	.	CSARETGGLAEQYF	TGCAGTGCTAGAGAAACAGGGGGACTAGCCGAGCAGTACTTC
TRBJ2-7	few	TRBV5-1	.	CASAGTPYEQYF	TGCGCCAGCGCCGGGACGCCCTACGAGCAGTACTTC
TRBJ2-4	.	TRBV20-1	TRBD2	CSASDPESSGAIQYF	TGCAGTGCTTCCGACCCGGAATCTAGCGGGGCTATTCAGTACTTC
TRBJ2-3	few	TRBV28	TRBD1	CASSWGTGHTDTQYF	TGTGCCAGCAGTTGGGGGACAGGGCACACAGATACGCAGTATTTT
TRBJ1-1	few	TRBV12-3/TRBV12-4	.	CASNPSEGDTEAFF	TGTGCCAGCAACCCATCGGAGGGGGACACTGAAGCTTTCTTT
TRBJ2-1	.	TRBV14	TRBD2	CASSQVFAGGPYNEQFF	TGTGCCAGCAGCCAAGTTTTTGCGGGGGGGCCCTACAATGAGCAGTTCTTC
TRBJ2-1	.	TRBV24-1	TRBD2	CAISQRGGDEQFF	TGTGCCATCAGTCAGCGGGGGGGCGATGAGCAGTTCTTC
TRBJ2-1	few	TRBV6-5	TRBD1	CASSWRQGEGNEQFF	TGTGCCAGCAGTTGGAGACAGGGGGAGGGCAATGAGCAGTTCTTC
TRBJ1-5	few	TRBV7-9	.	CASGPDQPQHF	TGTGCCAGCGGACCCGATCAGCCCCAGCATTTT
TRBJ2-5	many	TRBV7-2	.	CASSLDRRQETQYF	TGTGCCAGCAGCTTAGACCGCAGGCAAGAGACCCAGTACTTC
TRBJ1-1	.	TRBV6-2/TRBV6-3	.	CASSRPTGTHTEAFF	TGTGCCAGCAGCCGACCCACAGGGACCCACACTGAAGCTTTCTTT